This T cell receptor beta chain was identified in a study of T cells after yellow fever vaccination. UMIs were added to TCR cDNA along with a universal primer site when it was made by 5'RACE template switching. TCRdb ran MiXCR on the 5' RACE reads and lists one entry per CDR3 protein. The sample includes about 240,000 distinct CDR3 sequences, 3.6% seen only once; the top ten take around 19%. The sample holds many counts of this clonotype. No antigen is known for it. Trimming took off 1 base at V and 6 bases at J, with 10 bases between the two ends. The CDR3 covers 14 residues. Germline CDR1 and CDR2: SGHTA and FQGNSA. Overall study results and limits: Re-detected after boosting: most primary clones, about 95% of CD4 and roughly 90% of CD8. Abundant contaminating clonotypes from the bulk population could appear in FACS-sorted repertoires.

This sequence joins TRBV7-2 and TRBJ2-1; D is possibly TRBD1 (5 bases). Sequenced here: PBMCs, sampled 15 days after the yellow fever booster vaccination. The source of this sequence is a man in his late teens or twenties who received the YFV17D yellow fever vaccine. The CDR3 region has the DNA TGTGCCAGCAGCTTAGAAGGGGCCCCCAATGAGCAGTTCTTC. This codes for CASSLEGAPNEQFF.